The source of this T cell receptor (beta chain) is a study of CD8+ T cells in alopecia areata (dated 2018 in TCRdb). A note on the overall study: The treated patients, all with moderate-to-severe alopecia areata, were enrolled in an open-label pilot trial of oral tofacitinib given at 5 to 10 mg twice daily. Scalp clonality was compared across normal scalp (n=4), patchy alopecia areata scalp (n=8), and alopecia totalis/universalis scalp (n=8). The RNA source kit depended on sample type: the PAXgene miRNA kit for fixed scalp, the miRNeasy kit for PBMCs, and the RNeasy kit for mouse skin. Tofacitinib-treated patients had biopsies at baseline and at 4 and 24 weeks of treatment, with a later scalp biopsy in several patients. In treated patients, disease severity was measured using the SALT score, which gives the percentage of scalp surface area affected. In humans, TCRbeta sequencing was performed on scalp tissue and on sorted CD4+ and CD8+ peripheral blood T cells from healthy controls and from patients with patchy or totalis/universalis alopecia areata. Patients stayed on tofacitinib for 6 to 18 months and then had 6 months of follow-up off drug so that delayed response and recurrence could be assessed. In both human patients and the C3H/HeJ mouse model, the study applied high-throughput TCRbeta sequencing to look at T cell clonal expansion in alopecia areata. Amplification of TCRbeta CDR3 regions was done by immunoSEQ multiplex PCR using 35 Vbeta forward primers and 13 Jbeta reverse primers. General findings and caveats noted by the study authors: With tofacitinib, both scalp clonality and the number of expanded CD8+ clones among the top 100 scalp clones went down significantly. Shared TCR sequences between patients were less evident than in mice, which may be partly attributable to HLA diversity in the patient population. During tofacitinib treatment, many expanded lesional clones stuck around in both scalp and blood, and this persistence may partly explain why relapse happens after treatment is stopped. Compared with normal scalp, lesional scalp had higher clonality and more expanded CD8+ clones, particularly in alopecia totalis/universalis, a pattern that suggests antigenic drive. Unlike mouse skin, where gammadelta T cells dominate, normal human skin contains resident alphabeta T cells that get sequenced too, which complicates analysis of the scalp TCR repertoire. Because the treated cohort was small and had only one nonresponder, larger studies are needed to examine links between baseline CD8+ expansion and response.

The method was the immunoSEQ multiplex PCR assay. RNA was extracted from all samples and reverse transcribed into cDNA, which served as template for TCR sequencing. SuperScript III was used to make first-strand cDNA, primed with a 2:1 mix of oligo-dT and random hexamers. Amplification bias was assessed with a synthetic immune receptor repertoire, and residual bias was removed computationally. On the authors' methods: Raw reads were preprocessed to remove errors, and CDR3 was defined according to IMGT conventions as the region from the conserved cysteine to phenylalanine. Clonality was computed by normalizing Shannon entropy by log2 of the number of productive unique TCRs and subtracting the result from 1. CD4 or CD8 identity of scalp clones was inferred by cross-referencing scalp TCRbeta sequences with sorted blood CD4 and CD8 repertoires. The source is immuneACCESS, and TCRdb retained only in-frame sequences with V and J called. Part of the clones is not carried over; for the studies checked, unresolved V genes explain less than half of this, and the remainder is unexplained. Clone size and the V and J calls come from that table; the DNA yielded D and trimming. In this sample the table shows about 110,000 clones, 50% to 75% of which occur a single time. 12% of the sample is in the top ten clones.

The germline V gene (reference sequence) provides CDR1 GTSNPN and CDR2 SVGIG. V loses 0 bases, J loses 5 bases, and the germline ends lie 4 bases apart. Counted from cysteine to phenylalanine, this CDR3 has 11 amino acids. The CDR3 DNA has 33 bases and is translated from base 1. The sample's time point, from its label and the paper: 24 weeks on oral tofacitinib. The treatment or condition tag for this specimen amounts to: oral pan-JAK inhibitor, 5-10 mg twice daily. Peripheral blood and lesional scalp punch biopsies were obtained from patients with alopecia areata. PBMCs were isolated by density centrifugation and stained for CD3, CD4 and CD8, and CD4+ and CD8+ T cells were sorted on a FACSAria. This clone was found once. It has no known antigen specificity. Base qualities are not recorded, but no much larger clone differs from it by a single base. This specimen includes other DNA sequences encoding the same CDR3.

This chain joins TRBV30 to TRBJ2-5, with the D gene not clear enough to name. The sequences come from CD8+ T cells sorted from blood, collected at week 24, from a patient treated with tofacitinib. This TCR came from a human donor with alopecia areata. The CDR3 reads CAWSVGETQYF. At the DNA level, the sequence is TGTGCCTGGAGTGTAGGGGAGACCCAGTACTTC.